A few counts support the clone carrying this T cell receptor beta chain. What it binds is unknown. This sample was included in a study of T cell repertoires in cytomegalovirus infection. CDR1 and CDR2 (germline): MNHEY, SMNVEV (reference sequence). The CDR3 covers 14 residues. V was pared by 5 bases and J by 8 bases, with 3 bases of the junction left unmatched. Using its own MiXCR run on the reads, TCRdb lists one record per CDR3 protein. The table includes 70,000 to 85,000 distinct CDR3 sequences, roughly 40% detected once. The rearrangement links TRBV27 to TRBJ2-2; 12 bases are shared with TRBD2. The sequence came from a human donor in good health (CMV status not recorded). Some clones in this sample may be carry-over from other donors' samples. The sequencing used CD8+ T cells from cultured PBMCs, collected from culture after CMV antigen stimulation. The CDR3 spells CASSPGLAGGELFF. CDR3 DNA sequence: TGTGCCAGCAGTCCAGGACTAGCGGGGGGGGAGCTGTTTTTT.